These 23 T cell receptor beta chains were all obtained from the same sample, sequenced in a study of T cell responses to AZD1222 COVID-19 vaccine. TCRdb's copy holds only in-frame clones and misses some; the assay was immunoSEQ multiplex PCR. In the table there are about 150,000 clones, around nine tenths of which are singletons. The sequencing here drew on peripheral blood, taken 28 days after the second AZD1222 dose. Receptor source: an adult who received the AZD1222 COVID-19 vaccine.

The chain combines TRBV6-5 with TRBJ2-3; possibly TRBD2 for D (5 bases). The CDR3 covers 15 residues. Between the trimmed V and J ends, which lost 8 bases and 2 bases, there was a span of 17 bases. The germline gives CDR1 MNHEY, CDR2 SVGAGI. The CDR3 loop is CASCRGSHDTDTQYF. CDR3 DNA: TGTGCCAGCTGTCGGGGATCACACGACACAGATACGCAGTATTTT.

The chain joins TRBV4-1 to TRBJ1-5, with D possibly being TRBD1 (6 bases). Trimming removed 1 base from V and 6 bases from J, with 16 bases in between. The CDR3 is 16 residues long. Germline lookup yields CDR1 MGHRA and CDR2 YSYEKL. The CDR3 DNA reads as TGCGCCAGCAGCCAAGGGTTCCAGGGGAGCTCTCAGCCCCAGCATTTT. This sequence encodes CASSQGFQGSSQPQHF.

This rearrangement joins TRBV5-1 to TRBJ1-1, with D perhaps matching TRBD1 (6 bases). CDR1 is SGHRS and CDR2 is YFSETQ in the germline V gene. V dropped 4 bases and J dropped 7 bases, with 17 bases sitting between them. The CDR3 covers 14 residues. Here the CDR3 reads CASSTGQPVLEAFF. In nucleotides, the CDR3 is TGCGCCAGCAGCACTGGACAGCCAGTACTTGAAGCTTTCTTT.

The chain employs TRBV7-6 and TRBJ1-3; perhaps TRBD1 as D (5 bases). In germline, CDR1 is SGHVS, CDR2 FNYEAQ. With 1 base removed from V and 4 bases from J, the gap between germline ends came to 11 bases. The CDR3 is 15 residues long. CDR3 in amino acids: CASSLVSGIGNTIYF. CDR3 DNA: TGTGCCAGCAGCTTAGTTTCAGGGATCGGAAACACCATATATTTT.

The CDR3 DNA reads as TGTGCCAGCGCGACAGGGGGCTATTCACCCCTCCACTTT. Amino acid sequence: CASATGGYSPLHF. The gene calls are TRBV19 and TRBJ1-6; TRBD1 agrees at 10 bases. This CDR3 is 13 amino acids long. CDR1 is LNHDA, CDR2 SQIVND, per germline (reference sequence). Unmatched junction bases numbered 4, after V lost 9 bases and J lost 8 bases.

The chain has TRBV24-1 and TRBJ1-1, with D tentatively TRBD1 (5 bases). Deletions cut 5 bases from V and 4 bases from J, with 16 bases between. The germline V gene has CDR1 KGHDR and CDR2 SFDVKD. This CDR3 comprises 15 residues. The CDR3 DNA reads TGTGCCACCAGTGGCCATAATCAGGGAGTCACTGAAGCTTTCTTT. Encoded protein: CATSGHNQGVTEAFF.

The gene calls are TRBV6-5 and TRBJ1-3, with 8 bases fitting TRBD1. The trim removed 5 bases at V and 5 bases at J, leaving 8 bases unmatched. This CDR3 has 15 residues. CDR1 and CDR2 from the germline V gene are MNHEY and SVGAGI. The CDR3 loop is CASSPDRGGRNTIYF. The DNA of the CDR3 is TGTGCCAGCAGTCCCGACAGGGGAGGTCGAAACACCATATATTTT.

The chain links TRBV30 to TRBJ2-7; TRBD2 matches 10 bases. V dropped 2 bases and J dropped 4; count of bases not matched to a gene: 5. This CDR3 spans 14 amino acids. CDR1 is GTSNPN and CDR2 is SVGIG in the germline V gene (reference sequence). CDR3 sequence (DNA): TGTGCCTGGAGTTCGCTAGCGGGGGATTACGAGCAGTACTTC. This translates into CAWSSLAGDYEQYF.

The CDR3, as DNA: TGTGCCAGCAGCCATCCAGCTACAACTAATGAAAAACTGTTTTTT. Encoded protein: CASSHPATTNEKLFF. The chain recombines TRBV7-9 with TRBJ1-4; D not certain. The V and J ends lost 5 bases and 0 bases respectively, with 10 bases between them. The length of the CDR3 is 15 residues. Germline CDR1 reads SEHNR; CDR2 reads FQNEAQ (reference sequence).

The V call is TRBV7-9, the J call TRBJ2-1; D perhaps matches TRBD2 (6 bases). The V gene's germline CDR1 is SEHNR and CDR2 FQNEAQ (reference sequence). V was clipped by 10 bases and J by 2 bases, with 18 bases between them. The CDR3 runs 15 residues. The CDR3 DNA sequence: TGTGCCACCAATGGGTCGGGGGACGCCTACAATGAGCAGTTCTTC. It codes for CATNGSGDAYNEQFF.

This chain uses TRBV5-1 with TRBJ1-4; tentatively, D is TRBD1 (5 bases). V dropped 5 bases and J dropped 5 bases, with 13 bases sitting between them. The CDR3 runs to 14 residues. Looked up from germline, CDR1 is SGHRS and CDR2 is YFSETQ. CDR3 nucleotide sequence: TGCGCCAGCAGGTCGATAACAGGCAATGAAAAACTGTTTTTT. Its translation is CASRSITGNEKLFF.

This chain links TRBV14 with TRBJ1-1; D is uncertain. With 4 bases removed from V and 7 bases from J, the gap between germline ends came to 7 bases. The V gene's germline CDR1 is SGHDN and CDR2 FVKESK. The CDR3 loop spans 11 amino acids. CDR3 DNA: TGTGCCAGCAGCCGAGGCCGTGAAGCTTTCTTT. This sequence encodes CASSRGREAFF.

The chain recombines TRBV3-1 (or the pseudogene TRBV3-2) with TRBJ2-3, with TRBD2 matching 10 bases. CDR1 is LGHDT, CDR2 YNNKEL, per germline (reference sequence). This CDR3 contains 14 residues. V was clipped by 4 bases and J by 8 bases; unmatched bases: 6. For the CDR3, the DNA is TGTGCCAGCAGCCTCGCTAGCGGGAGCAGTACGCAGTATTTT. This translates into CASSLASGSSTQYF.

The CDR3: CASSPFLAGAQPYEQYF. The CDR3 nucleotides are TGTGCCAGCAGCCCCTTCCTGGCGGGGGCCCAACCCTACGAGCAGTACTTC. The J gene is TRBJ2-7, the V gene TRBV6-2 or TRBV6-3; a possible D gene is TRBD2 (7 bases). The V gene lost 6 bases and the J gene lost 2 bases, with 23 bases spanning the gap. The CDR3 is 17 amino acids. Germline lookup yields CDR1 MNHEY and CDR2 SVGEGT.

The V gene is TRBV2, the J gene TRBJ1-2, with D uncertain. Germline assignment: CDR1 SNHLY and CDR2 FYNNEI. The CDR3 is 10 amino acids. In DNA, the CDR3 is TGTGCACAAGCATCCTATGGCTACACCTTC. Amino acid sequence: CAQASYGYTF.

The V gene is TRBV30, the J gene TRBJ2-6; no reliable D call. CDR1 is GTSNPN, CDR2 SVGIG, per germline (reference sequence). V was cut by 3 bases and J by 0 bases, with 12 bases left in between. CDR3 size: 16 residues. In DNA, the CDR3 is TGTGCCTGGAGGACCACCGGTAGCTCTGGGGCCAACGTCCTGACTTTC. Its protein is CAWRTTGSSGANVLTF.

The chain combines TRBV11-2 with TRBJ2-2; D is uncertain. V was trimmed by 5 bases and J by 5 bases, leaving 12 bases between them. The CDR3 runs to 14 residues. Germline V CDR1 and CDR2: SGHAT, FQNNGV. CDR3 in amino acids: CASSTAFYTGELFF. The CDR3 DNA is TGTGCCAGCAGCACTGCCTTCTATACCGGGGAGCTGTTTTTT.

This sequence joins TRBV12-3 or TRBV12-4 and TRBJ2-2; D not resolved. There are 12 residues in the CDR3. V gave up 2 bases and J gave up 8 bases, with 6 bases separating them. CDR3 loop: CASSLNSGELFF. Written as DNA, the CDR3 is TGTGCCAGCAGTTTAAACTCAGGGGAGCTGTTTTTT.

V and J are TRBV5-4 and TRBJ1-4; no clear D. Germline CDR1 is SGHNT and CDR2 is YYREEE (reference sequence). Trimming removed 2 bases at V and 10 bases at J, with 12 bases between. The CDR3 runs 13 residues. The CDR3 coding sequence is TGTGCCAGCAGCTTCAAGGGTGTCGGAAAACTGTTTTTT. This translates into CASSFKGVGKLFF.

The V gene is TRBV28, the J gene TRBJ2-1; D possibly corresponds to TRBD2 (5 bases). The germline V and J ends were trimmed by 7 bases and 9 bases, with 22 bases remaining between them. The germline gives CDR1 MDHEN, CDR2 SYDVKM. The CDR3 has 15 amino acids. The CDR3 here is CASKTAGEMILEQFF. CDR3 DNA sequence: TGTGCCAGCAAAACCGCGGGTGAGATGATCCTTGAGCAGTTCTTC. Full variable domain (remainder filled in from reference TRBV28 and TRBJ2-1): DVKVTQSSRYLVKRTGEKVFLECVQDMDHENMFWYRQDPGLGLRLIYFSYDVKMKEKGDIPEGYSVSREKKERFSLILESASTNQTSMYLCASKTAGEMILEQFFGPGTRLTVL.

The V gene is TRBV2, the J gene TRBJ2-7; no clear D. This CDR3 comprises 11 residues. V was clipped by 6 bases and J by 3 bases, with 6 bases between them. Germline lookup yields CDR1 SNHLY and CDR2 FYNNEI. The DNA of the CDR3 is TGTGCCAGCAGCTACAGCTACGAGCAGTACTTC. Encoded protein: CASSYSYEQYF.

The V and J genes are TRBV18 and TRBJ2-3; D remains unclear. V lost 0 bases and J 2 bases, leaving 15 bases between the germline ends. CDR3 length equals 17 residues. Germline CDR1 KGHSH, CDR2 LQKENI. The CDR3 protein is CASSPPTQFSPTDTQYF. The CDR3 bases are TGTGCCAGCTCACCACCGACCCAGTTTTCCCCCACAGATACGCAGTATTTT.

The chain couples TRBV5-1 to TRBJ1-5; 7 bases align to TRBD1. Losses at the gene ends were 4 bases for V and 5 bases for J; bases not matched to a gene: 6. The length of the CDR3 is 14 residues. Germline lookup yields CDR1 SGHRS and CDR2 YFSETQ. The CDR3 loop reads CASSRAGGDQPQHF. CDR3 bases: TGCGCCAGCAGCCGGGCAGGGGGAGATCAGCCCCAGCATTTT.